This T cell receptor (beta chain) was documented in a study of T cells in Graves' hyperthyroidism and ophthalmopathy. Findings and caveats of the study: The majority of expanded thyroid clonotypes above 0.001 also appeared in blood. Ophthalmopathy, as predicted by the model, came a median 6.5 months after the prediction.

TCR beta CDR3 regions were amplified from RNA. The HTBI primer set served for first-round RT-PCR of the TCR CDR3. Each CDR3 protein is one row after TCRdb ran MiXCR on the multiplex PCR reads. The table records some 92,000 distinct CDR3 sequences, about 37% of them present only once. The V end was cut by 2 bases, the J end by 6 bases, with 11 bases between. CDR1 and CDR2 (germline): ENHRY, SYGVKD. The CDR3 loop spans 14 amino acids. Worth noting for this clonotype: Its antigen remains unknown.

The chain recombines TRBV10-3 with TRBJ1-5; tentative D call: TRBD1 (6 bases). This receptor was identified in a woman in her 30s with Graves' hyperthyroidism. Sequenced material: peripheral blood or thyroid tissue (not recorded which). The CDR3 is CAISERGGGQPQHF. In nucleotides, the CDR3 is TGTGCCATCAGTGAGCGAGGGGGAGGTCAGCCCCAGCATTTT.